This entry describes one TCR beta chain. Antigen: not known. CDR1 and CDR2 from the germline V gene are LGHDT and YNNKEL (reference sequence). The CDR3 loop spans 16 amino acids. Germline trimming cut 1 base from V and 4 bases from J; bases unmatched to any gene: 6. Measured with immunoSEQ multiplex PCR; TCRdb has only the in-frame clones, and not every one. The data hold about 100,000 clones, with 65% to 90% observed a single time. This sample was taken from a study of T cell responses to AZD1222 COVID-19 vaccine. Study results and caveats: CD4 TCRs covered the whole spike, strongest at regions 160-218 and 743-854. Reportedly, close to half of spike-specific TCRs are directed against unmutated variant regions. The sample set comprised mostly white British donors with more females, and clonal diversity was possibly underestimated.

The V and J genes are TRBV3-1 (or the pseudogene TRBV3-2) and TRBJ1-5; 8 nucleotides align to TRBD1. The sequencing here drew on peripheral blood, taken on day 0 of AZD1222 vaccination. This receptor was taken from an adult in good health. CDR3 nucleotides: TGTGCCAGCAGCCAAGGCGAACAGGGGGGGAATCAGCCCCAGCATTTT. Residues: CASSQGEQGGNQPQHF.